The sequence of this T cell receptor beta chain was determined in a study of cytomegalovirus exposure and HLA in healthy donors. Concerning this clone itself: The antigen is undetermined.

There are 14 residues in the CDR3. Unmatched junction bases numbered 4, after V lost 4 bases and J lost 4 bases. The germline CDR1 and CDR2 sequences are MDHEN and SYDVKM. Study-level points and caveats: Cytomegalovirus status was reportedly diagnosed by the classifier with high sensitivity and specificity. The study assumed roughly uniform donor sequencing depth for presence/absence analyses.

Although they were nominally healthy when sampled, donors likely had unrecorded immune exposures. Primers included in the PCR were 60 Vbeta and 13 Jbeta primers. Original data processing: Unique TCR beta chains totaled roughly 80 million in a later count, with around 10 million of them shared. TCRdb's table, derived via immunoSEQ multiplex PCR, lists solely in-frame clones and lacks some. The DNA gave D and trimming, while V, J and clone size come from that table. The data hold roughly 160,000 clones, with approximately 80% observed a single time. The TCR was taken from a woman under 40 in good health and CMV-seropositive. Sequences were obtained from PBMCs. The rearrangement joins TRBV28 to TRBJ1-5; 7 bases agree with TRBD1. The CDR3 loop reads CASSSGQRNQPQHF. CDR3 in DNA: TGTGCCAGCAGTTCGGGACAGAGAAATCAGCCCCAGCATTTT.